Below are 29 T cell receptor beta chains sequenced from a single sample in a study of T cells after posttransplantation cyclophosphamide. The method was immunoSEQ multiplex PCR; TCRdb's version includes in-frame clones alone and lacks a portion of them. The sample is made up of 45,000 to 55,000 clones, none counted only once. The specimen was PBMCs. These receptors all stem from a man in his forties or fifties in good health, CMV-negative, and a related stem cell transplant donor.

This clone was found many times. The chain has TRBV28 and TRBJ2-5; 9 nucleotides agree with TRBD2. J was trimmed by 4 bases and V by 3 bases; bases with no gene match: 3. Germline CDR1 and CDR2: MDHEN and SYDVKM. CDR3 length: 14 amino acids. CDR3 nucleotides: TGTGCCAGCAGTTTGCGGGAGGGCCTAGAGACCCAGTACTTC. Translated: CASSLREGLETQYF.

This clone was counted many times. The chain carries TRBV7-9 and TRBJ2-7, with D maybe TRBD2 (6 bases). The CDR3 covers 17 residues. From germline, CDR1 is SEHNR and CDR2 FQNEAQ (reference sequence). The V gene lost 6 bases and the J gene lost 0 bases, with 21 bases spanning the gap. The CDR3 coding sequence is TGTGCCAGCAGACCAAACCGGGACTCATTAACCTCCTACGAGCAGTACTTC. This encodes CASRPNRDSLTSYEQYF.

The table lists this clone with many counts. The chain couples TRBV2 to TRBJ2-6; maybe TRBD1 (5 bases). Trimming stripped 7 bases from V and 4 bases from J, with 14 bases between. The CDR3 is made up of 15 amino acids. Looked up from germline, CDR1 is SNHLY and CDR2 is FYNNEI. The CDR3 reads CASIVGPQGANVLTF. CDR3 DNA: TGTGCCAGCATCGTGGGGCCTCAAGGGGCCAACGTCCTGACTTTC. The variable domain in full, completed from reference TRBV2 and TRBJ2-6, reads EPEVTQTPSHQVTQMGQEVILRCVPISNHLYFYWYRQILGQKVEFLVSFYNNEISEKSEIFDDQFSVERPDGSNFTLKIRSTKLEDSAMYFCASIVGPQGANVLTFGAGSRLTVL.

This clone has at least ten counts. This chain uses TRBV4-3 with TRBJ1-6; D is ambiguous. The V end lost 0 bases, the J end lost 6 bases, and 12 bases lay between the germline ends. Germline loops: CDR1 LGHNA, CDR2 YSLEER. This CDR3 has 16 amino acids. CDR3: CASSQEAGVANSPLHF. DNA for the CDR3: TGCGCCAGCAGCCAAGAGGCCGGGGTCGCTAATTCACCCCTCCACTTT.

This clone came up many times. The chain combines TRBV4-2 with TRBJ2-1; a possible D gene is TRBD2 (6 bases). There are 16 residues in the CDR3. Trimming removed 1 base from V and 4 bases from J, with 14 bases in between. Germline CDR1 reads LGHNA; CDR2 reads YNFKEQ. The CDR3 sequence: CASSQGRLAPYNEQFF. The DNA for the CDR3 is TGTGCCAGCAGCCAAGGTCGGCTAGCGCCTTACAATGAGCAGTTCTTC.

There are many counts of this clone. V is TRBV29-1 and J is TRBJ1-1, with D possibly matching TRBD1 (5 bases). Trimming removed 7 bases from V and 6 bases from J, with 12 bases in between. This CDR3 contains 11 residues. Germline loops: CDR1 SQVTM, CDR2 ANQGSEA. The CDR3 is CSEGPAPEAFF. The CDR3, as DNA: TGCAGCGAGGGGCCTGCCCCTGAAGCTTTCTTT.

This clone came up many times. The chain is built from TRBV29-1 and TRBJ2-3, with 7 bases identical to TRBD2. This CDR3 comprises 14 residues. The germline CDR1 and CDR2 sequences are SQVTM and ANQGSEA. Germline trimming cut 8 bases from V and 0 bases from J; bases unmatched to any gene: 8. The CDR3, as DNA: TGCAGCCACAGCGGGACCCCTAGCACAGATACGCAGTATTTT. The encoded protein is CSHSGTPSTDTQYF.

There are many counts of this clone. This sequence joins TRBV19 and TRBJ1-3; TRBD1 matches at 7 bases. Germline V CDR1 and CDR2: LNHDA, SQIVND (reference sequence). CDR3 size: 15 residues. The V and J ends lost 4 bases and 4 bases, in that order; junction bases with no gene match: 7. CDR3 nucleotide sequence: TGTGCCAGTAGTACGACAGGGTCGTCGGGAAACACCATATATTTT. Its translation: CASSTTGSSGNTIYF.

This clone was observed at least ten times. CDR3 sequence reads: CASTRDRGVEQYF. The CDR3 DNA reads as TGTGCCAGCACCCGGGACAGGGGGGTCGAGCAGTACTTC. The chain recombines TRBV28 with TRBJ2-7; 11 nucleotides match TRBD1. Trimming removed 7 bases from V and 6 bases from J; junction bases left unmatched: 5. Germline V lookup: CDR1 MDHEN, CDR2 SYDVKM. The CDR3 has 13 amino acids. Variable domain in full (rest from reference TRBV28 and TRBJ2-7): DVKVTQSSRYLVKRTGEKVFLECVQDMDHENMFWYRQDPGLGLRLIYFSYDVKMKEKGDIPEGYSVSREKKERFSLILESASTNQTSMYLCASTRDRGVEQYFGPGTRLTVT.

In its sample, this clone was seen many times. This chain links TRBV19 with TRBJ2-1, with D perhaps matching TRBD1 (6 bases). This CDR3 has 14 amino acids. In germline, CDR1 is LNHDA, CDR2 SQIVND (reference sequence). Between the trimmed V and J ends, which lost 8 bases and 4 bases, there was a span of 15 bases. This CDR3 reads CASRGGDQYNEQFF. As DNA, the CDR3 is TGTGCCAGTCGAGGGGGAGACCAATACAATGAGCAGTTCTTC. The full variable domain, completed using reference TRBV19 and TRBJ2-1, is DGGITQSPKYLFRKEGQNVTLSCEQNLNHDAMYWYRQDPGQGLRLIYYSQIVNDFQKGDIAEGYSVSREKKESFPLTVTSAQKNPTAFYLCASRGGDQYNEQFFGPGTRLTVL.

This clone was detected many times. The rearrangement joins TRBV19 to TRBJ1-3; TRBD1 might be the D (5 bases). The CDR3 loop spans 16 amino acids. V was pared by 4 bases and J by 0 bases, with 13 bases between. Germline CDR1 is LNHDA and CDR2 is SQIVND (reference sequence). This CDR3 reads CASSTDIRYSGNTIYF. Here the CDR3 DNA reads TGTGCCAGTAGTACGGACATCAGGTACTCTGGAAACACCATATATTTT. Complete variable domain (other parts from reference TRBV19 and TRBJ1-3): DGGITQSPKYLFRKEGQNVTLSCEQNLNHDAMYWYRQDPGQGLRLIYYSQIVNDFQKGDIAEGYSVSREKKESFPLTVTSAQKNPTAFYLCASSTDIRYSGNTIYFGEGSWLTVV.

In this sample, this clone turned up many times. The rearrangement uses TRBV7-8 and TRBJ2-5; 10 nucleotides match TRBD2. The CDR3 spans 16 residues. J was trimmed by 5 bases and V by 1 base; bases with no gene match: 7. Germline lookup yields CDR1 SGHVS and CDR2 FQNEAQ. For the CDR3, the DNA is TGTGCCAGCAGCTTAGATACTAGCGGGGTAATGGAGACCCAGTACTTC. This encodes CASSLDTSGVMETQYF.

Many counts were recorded for this clone. The J gene is TRBJ1-2, the V gene TRBV29-1; TRBD1 is a possible D gene (6 bases). The germline CDR1 and CDR2 sequences are SQVTM and ANQGSEA. This CDR3 is built from 14 residues. Trimming stripped 5 bases from V and 6 bases from J, with 19 bases between. CDR3 coding DNA: TGCAGCGTTAGTCAGGGGCTCCAGCTGAATGGCTACACCTTC. As protein: CSVSQGLQLNGYTF.

This clone was seen repeatedly, ten times or more. This sequence joins TRBV11-2 and TRBJ1-2; D may be TRBD1 (5 bases). This CDR3 comprises 13 residues. Germline CDR1 is SGHAT and CDR2 is FQNNGV. V was cut by 1 base and J by 5 bases, with 8 bases left in between. The CDR3 protein is CASSLGQGYGYTF. The CDR3 DNA is TGTGCCAGCAGCTTAGGTCAGGGATATGGCTACACCTTC.

This clone was seen repeatedly, ten times or more. V is TRBV19 and J is TRBJ2-3; D might be TRBD2 (7 bases). From germline, CDR1 is LNHDA and CDR2 SQIVND (reference sequence). Trimming pared 5 bases from V and 0 bases from J, leaving 15 bases between. CDR3 length: 16 amino acids. The CDR3 reads CASSGGGHPSTDTQYF. The CDR3 DNA sequence: TGTGCCAGTAGTGGGGGGGGACACCCTAGCACAGATACGCAGTATTTT. Full variable domain (remainder filled in from reference TRBV19 and TRBJ2-3): DGGITQSPKYLFRKEGQNVTLSCEQNLNHDAMYWYRQDPGQGLRLIYYSQIVNDFQKGDIAEGYSVSREKKESFPLTVTSAQKNPTAFYLCASSGGGHPSTDTQYFGPGTRLTVL.

The sample holds many counts of this clone. The chain joins TRBV30 to TRBJ1-3; no reliable D call. Germline CDR1 reads GTSNPN; CDR2 reads SVGIG (reference sequence). V was shortened by 4 bases and J by 1 base, with 26 bases between the two germline ends. The CDR3 totals 19 residues. CDR3 coding DNA: TGTGCCTGGAAATTTGGACTTCTTATAACTGGGATTTCTGGAAACACCATATATTTT. It translates to CAWKFGLLITGISGNTIYF.

This clone was detected many times. The chain uses TRBV18 and TRBJ2-3; D possibly corresponds to TRBD1 (6 bases). V was cut by 6 bases and J by 7 bases, with 11 bases left in between. CDR1 is KGHSH and CDR2 is LQKENI in the germline V gene. The CDR3 runs to 12 residues. CDR3 amino acids: CASSRDRNTQYF. CDR3 DNA: TGTGCCAGCTCTCGCGACAGGAATACGCAGTATTTT.

This clone was seen ten or more times. This sequence joins TRBV5-1 and TRBJ1-2; TRBD1 is a possible D gene (6 bases). With 9 bases removed from V and 2 bases from J, the gap between germline ends came to 17 bases. CDR1 and CDR2 from the germline V gene are SGHRS and YFSETQ. The CDR3 loop spans 14 amino acids. The CDR3 region has the DNA TGCGCCACCGCCCCGGACAGATTAAACTATGGCTACACCTTC. Protein: CATAPDRLNYGYTF.

This clone was seen at least ten times. This chain uses TRBV29-1 with TRBJ2-7, with D maybe TRBD2 (5 bases). The germline V gene has CDR1 SQVTM and CDR2 ANQGSEA. This CDR3 has 13 amino acids. V was pared by 3 bases and J by 3 bases, with 12 bases between. CDR3 in amino acids: CSVEVEGIYEQYF. The CDR3 DNA is TGCAGCGTTGAGGTCGAGGGAATCTACGAGCAGTACTTC.

This clone was counted ten times or more. V gene TRBV5-1 combines with J gene TRBJ2-1; 8 bases align to TRBD2. The J segment lost 7 bases and the V segment lost 4 bases, leaving 13 bases of the junction unmatched. The CDR3 contains 16 residues. Germline loops: CDR1 SGHRS, CDR2 YFSETQ. Here the CDR3 DNA reads TGCGCCAGCAGCCCAAGAAGCGGGAGATCCGGGAATGAGCAGTTCTTC. Amino acids: CASSPRSGRSGNEQFF.

This clone was seen ten or more times. The rearrangement uses TRBV29-1 and TRBJ1-2, with 8 nucleotides matching TRBD1. Germline CDR1 is SQVTM and CDR2 is ANQGSEA. The CDR3 spans 11 residues. The CDR3 loop reads CSADRGGGYTF. DNA of the CDR3: TGCAGTGCTGACAGGGGCGGTGGCTACACCTTC.

This clone was counted many times. The CDR3 is CASSIGQGVWSSGRRTGELFF. CDR3 sequence (DNA): TGTGCCAGCAGCATAGGTCAGGGGGTCTGGTCTAGCGGGAGAAGGACCGGGGAGCTGTTTTTT. V gene TRBV28 combines with J gene TRBJ2-2, with 10 bases matching TRBD2. Germline loops: CDR1 MDHEN, CDR2 SYDVKM. Trimming took 6 bases from V and 5 from J; bases not matched to a gene: 24. The CDR3 sequence is 21 residues long.

This clone came up many times. The J gene is TRBJ2-7, the V gene TRBV5-1, with 8 positions matching TRBD2. The CDR3 totals 14 residues. The trim removed 4 bases at V and 3 bases at J, leaving 6 bases unmatched. CDR1 and CDR2 (germline): SGHRS, YFSETQ. The CDR3 DNA reads as TGCGCCAGCAGCATCGCGGGAGGAAGCTACGAGCAGTACTTC. This translates into CASSIAGGSYEQYF.

This clone was counted at least ten times. V gene TRBV5-1 combines with J gene TRBJ1-1, with TRBD1 identical over 8 bases. This CDR3 comprises 14 residues. V gave up 1 base and J gave up 3 bases; unmatched junction bases: 2. Looked up from germline, CDR1 is SGHRS and CDR2 is YFSETQ. CDR3 sequence (DNA): TGCGCCAGCAGCTTGACAGGGGGAGACACTGAAGCTTTCTTT. Translating it yields CASSLTGGDTEAFF.

This clone occurred many times. The V and J genes are TRBV5-6 and TRBJ1-1, with 8 positions matching TRBD1. There are 14 residues in the CDR3. The junction had 3 bases not matched to a gene; V was cut back by 3 bases and J by 2 bases. CDR1 and CDR2 from the germline V gene are SGHDT and YYEEEE. The CDR3 sequence is CASSSGQDNTEAFF. The CDR3 nucleotides read TGTGCCAGCAGCTCGGGACAGGATAACACTGAAGCTTTCTTT.

This clone has ten or more counts. V and J are TRBV29-1 and TRBJ1-1, with 8 bases lining up with TRBD1. The CDR3 is 12 amino acids. The junction had 6 bases not matched to a gene; V was cut back by 7 bases and J by 5 bases. The germline V gene has CDR1 SQVTM and CDR2 ANQGSEA. The DNA for the CDR3 is TGCAGCGGGGGGACAGGAGAAACTGAAGCTTTCTTT. This encodes CSGGTGETEAFF.

This clone was observed at least ten times. J is TRBJ2-1 and V is TRBV7-9; no clear D gene. The CDR3 is 13 residues long. The V gene's germline CDR1 is SEHNR and CDR2 FQNEAQ (reference sequence). With 0 bases removed from V and 6 bases from J, the gap between germline ends came to 6 bases. In DNA, the CDR3 is TGTGCCAGCAGCTTAGCGCGAGGCAATGAGCAGTTCTTC. This encodes CASSLARGNEQFF.

This clone has a count of ten or more. The CDR3 reads CASSPTGYNEQFF. The DNA for the CDR3 is TGTGCCAGCAGTCCCACTGGCTACAATGAGCAGTTCTTC. The chain has TRBV6-1 and TRBJ2-1, with D unresolved. The CDR3 consists of 13 residues. V shed 5 bases and J shed 3 bases, with 8 bases lying between them. Germline CDR1 MNHNS, CDR2 SASEGT.

The chain recombines TRBV2 with TRBJ2-5; TRBD1 matches 8 bases. The assigned J gene may be wrong: the sequence end matches TRBJ2-7 better. CDR1 and CDR2 from the germline V gene are SNHLY and FYNNEI. The CDR3 has 19 amino acids. CDR3 amino acids: CASNPTGAFRWVGSYEQYF. The CDR3 DNA reads TGTGCCAGCAACCCGACAGGGGCTTTTCGGTGGGTTGGCTCCTACGAGCAGTACTTC.